This TCR beta chain was recorded in a study of blood T cell repertoires in COVID-19. Study-wide background: Acute-phase and convalescent COVID-19 samples originated in the United States, Italy and Spain. Nucleic acid was either cDNA or gDNA, and it came from T cells, B-cell-depleted T cells, or PBMCs.

TCRdb's table, derived via immunoSEQ multiplex PCR, lists solely in-frame clones and lacks some. Of 390,000 or so clones in the sample, just under 90% are singletons; the top ten hold approximately 10%. Trimming cost V 5 bases and J 0 bases; bases outside gene matches: 8. Per the germline V gene, CDR1 is MNHEY and CDR2 is SMNVEV (reference sequence). The length of the CDR3 is 19 residues. Assignments of participants to cohorts depended upon their own reported clinical history. Sequences were obtained from PBMCs or T cells enriched from blood (not recorded which). The J gene is TRBJ2-1, the V gene TRBV27, with 15 positions matching TRBD2. The clonotype was recovered from a woman aged 50 to 65 who had recovered from COVID-19. The CDR3 nucleotides read TGTGCCAGCAGTCCCGGACTAGCGGGGGGGCTGAGCTCCTACAATGAGCAGTTCTTC. It specifies CASSPGLAGGLSSYNEQFF.